These 12 T cell receptor beta chains were all obtained from the same sample, sequenced in a study of blood T cell repertoires in COVID-19. Profiling relied on immunoSEQ multiplex PCR, and the TCRdb table lists in-frame clones only, not all of them. The sample comprises roughly 350,000 clones, around 87% of which are singletons, and more than 9% rests with the top ten. The source material was peripheral blood. Every receptor here comes from a woman aged 25 to 39 with COVID-19, enrolled during active disease.

This clone turned up a few times. The chain combines TRBV5-1 with TRBJ2-5; possibly TRBD1 for D (6 bases). This CDR3 contains 14 residues. Germline CDR1 and CDR2: SGHRS and YFSETQ. Trimming removed 4 bases at V and 5 bases at J, with 15 bases between. Here the CDR3 reads CASSGEGGDETQYF. The DNA for the CDR3 is TGCGCCAGCAGCGGAGAAGGGGGTGATGAGACCCAGTACTTC.

V usage is TRBV2 and J usage is TRBJ1-1; D call uncertain. This CDR3 has 13 amino acids. Trimming removed 4 bases at V and 5 bases at J, with 11 bases between. The germline CDR1 and CDR2 sequences are SNHLY and FYNNEI. In DNA form, the CDR3 reads TGTGCCAGCAGTGTTCAGACCAGGACTGAAGCTTTCTTT. Its translation: CASSVQTRTEAFF.

On this clone itself: The same CDR3 also results from other DNA sequences found in this sample. The chain carries TRBV9 and TRBJ2-7; TRBD2 matches at 12 bases. Germline-derived CDR1 and CDR2 are SGDLS and YYNGEE. This CDR3 contains 14 residues. The V and J ends lost 2 bases and 5 bases, in that order; junction bases with no gene match: 2. CDR3 sequence reads: CASSVLAGGDEQYF. The CDR3 DNA sequence: TGTGCCAGCAGCGTTCTAGCGGGAGGGGACGAGCAGTACTTC.

This clone was observed a single time. This rearrangement joins TRBV18 to TRBJ2-1; D call uncertain. Trimming shortened V by 1 base and J by 9 bases, and 13 bases separated the two germline ends. Germline assignment: CDR1 KGHSH and CDR2 LQKENI. This CDR3 has 14 amino acids. The CDR3 spells CASSPQQWSGEQFF. The CDR3 bases are TGTGCCAGCTCACCACAGCAATGGTCGGGTGAGCAGTTCTTC.

This clone has only one observation. V and J are TRBV4-1 and TRBJ2-6, with a possible D match to TRBD1 (5 bases). The CDR3 totals 16 residues. Germline V lookup: CDR1 MGHRA, CDR2 YSYEKL. Trimming stripped 0 bases from V and 0 bases from J, with 6 bases between. CDR3 sequence: CASSQEGASGANVLTF. CDR3 DNA sequence: TGCGCCAGCAGCCAAGAAGGGGCCTCTGGGGCCAACGTCCTGACTTTC.

V usage is TRBV2 and J usage is TRBJ2-5, with 11 bases matching TRBD2. With V trimmed by 6 bases and J by 3 bases, 6 bases remained unmatched. The germline gives CDR1 SNHLY, CDR2 FYNNEI. CDR3 length: 15 residues. The DNA of the CDR3 is TGTGCCAGCAGGCCACTAGCGGGAGTGAAAGAGACCCAGTACTTC. Its translation: CASRPLAGVKETQYF.

The chain recombines TRBV28 with TRBJ1-2; D possibly corresponds to TRBD1 (6 bases). V shed 6 bases and J shed 2 bases, with 13 bases lying between them. This CDR3 contains 14 residues. CDR1 and CDR2 (germline): MDHEN, SYDVKM. The CDR3: CASRTSDRNYGYTF. CDR3 bases: TGTGCCAGCAGGACGTCGGACAGAAACTATGGCTACACCTTC.

This clone was observed a single time. The V gene is TRBV30, the J gene TRBJ1-1; 10 bases agree with TRBD1. This CDR3 comprises 14 residues. The J segment lost 6 bases and the V segment lost 2 bases, leaving 6 bases of the junction unmatched. In germline, CDR1 is GTSNPN, CDR2 SVGIG (reference sequence). The CDR3 loop reads CAWSRGQGSPEAFF. The CDR3 region has the DNA TGTGCCTGGAGTCGGGGACAGGGGTCCCCTGAAGCTTTCTTT. Supplemented by reference TRBV30 and TRBJ1-1, the full variable domain reads SQTIHQWPATLVQPVGSPLSLECTVEGTSNPNLYWYRQAAGRGLQLLFYSVGIGQISSEVPQNLSASRPQDRQFILSSKKLLLSDSGFYLCAWSRGQGSPEAFFGQGTRLTVV.

The chain links TRBV27 to TRBJ2-7; TRBD2 agrees at 8 bases. Per the germline V gene, CDR1 is MNHEY and CDR2 is SMNVEV (reference sequence). V was pared by 2 bases and J by 6 bases, with 3 bases of the junction left unmatched. The CDR3 loop spans 13 amino acids. The CDR3 DNA follows: TGTGCCAGCAGTTTAAGCCTAGCGGGCGAGCAGTACTTC. This codes for CASSLSLAGEQYF.

This chain links TRBV27 with TRBJ2-7, with 9 bases lining up with TRBD1. J lost 3 bases, V lost 4 bases, and 7 bases had no gene match. The CDR3 runs 15 residues. From germline, CDR1 is MNHEY and CDR2 SMNVEV (reference sequence). The CDR3 DNA follows: TGTGCCAGCAGTTCTCCCGGGACAGGGATCTACGAGCAGTACTTC. Translating it yields CASSSPGTGIYEQYF.

The table lists this clone with a few counts. The chain uses TRBV20-1 and TRBJ2-7; no definite D call. Germline assignment: CDR1 DFQATT and CDR2 SNEGSKA (reference sequence). The length of the CDR3 is 11 residues. V shed 3 bases and J shed 5 bases, with 8 bases lying between them. This CDR3 is CSAREYNEQYF. The CDR3 nucleotides are TGCAGTGCTAGGGAGTACAACGAGCAGTACTTC.

This sequence joins TRBV30 and TRBJ2-3; 7 positions match TRBD1. V shed 3 bases and J 3 bases; nucleotides not matched to a gene: 6. The CDR3 sequence is 14 residues long. Germline CDR1 GTSNPN, CDR2 SVGIG (reference sequence). The CDR3 sequence: CAWRSRGSTDTQYF. CDR3 nucleotide sequence: TGTGCCTGGAGGTCCAGGGGGAGTACAGATACGCAGTATTTT. The full variable domain, its missing parts supplied by reference TRBV30 and TRBJ2-3, is SQTIHQWPATLVQPVGSPLSLECTVEGTSNPNLYWYRQAAGRGLQLLFYSVGIGQISSEVPQNLSASRPQDRQFILSSKKLLLSDSGFYLCAWRSRGSTDTQYFGPGTRLTVL.